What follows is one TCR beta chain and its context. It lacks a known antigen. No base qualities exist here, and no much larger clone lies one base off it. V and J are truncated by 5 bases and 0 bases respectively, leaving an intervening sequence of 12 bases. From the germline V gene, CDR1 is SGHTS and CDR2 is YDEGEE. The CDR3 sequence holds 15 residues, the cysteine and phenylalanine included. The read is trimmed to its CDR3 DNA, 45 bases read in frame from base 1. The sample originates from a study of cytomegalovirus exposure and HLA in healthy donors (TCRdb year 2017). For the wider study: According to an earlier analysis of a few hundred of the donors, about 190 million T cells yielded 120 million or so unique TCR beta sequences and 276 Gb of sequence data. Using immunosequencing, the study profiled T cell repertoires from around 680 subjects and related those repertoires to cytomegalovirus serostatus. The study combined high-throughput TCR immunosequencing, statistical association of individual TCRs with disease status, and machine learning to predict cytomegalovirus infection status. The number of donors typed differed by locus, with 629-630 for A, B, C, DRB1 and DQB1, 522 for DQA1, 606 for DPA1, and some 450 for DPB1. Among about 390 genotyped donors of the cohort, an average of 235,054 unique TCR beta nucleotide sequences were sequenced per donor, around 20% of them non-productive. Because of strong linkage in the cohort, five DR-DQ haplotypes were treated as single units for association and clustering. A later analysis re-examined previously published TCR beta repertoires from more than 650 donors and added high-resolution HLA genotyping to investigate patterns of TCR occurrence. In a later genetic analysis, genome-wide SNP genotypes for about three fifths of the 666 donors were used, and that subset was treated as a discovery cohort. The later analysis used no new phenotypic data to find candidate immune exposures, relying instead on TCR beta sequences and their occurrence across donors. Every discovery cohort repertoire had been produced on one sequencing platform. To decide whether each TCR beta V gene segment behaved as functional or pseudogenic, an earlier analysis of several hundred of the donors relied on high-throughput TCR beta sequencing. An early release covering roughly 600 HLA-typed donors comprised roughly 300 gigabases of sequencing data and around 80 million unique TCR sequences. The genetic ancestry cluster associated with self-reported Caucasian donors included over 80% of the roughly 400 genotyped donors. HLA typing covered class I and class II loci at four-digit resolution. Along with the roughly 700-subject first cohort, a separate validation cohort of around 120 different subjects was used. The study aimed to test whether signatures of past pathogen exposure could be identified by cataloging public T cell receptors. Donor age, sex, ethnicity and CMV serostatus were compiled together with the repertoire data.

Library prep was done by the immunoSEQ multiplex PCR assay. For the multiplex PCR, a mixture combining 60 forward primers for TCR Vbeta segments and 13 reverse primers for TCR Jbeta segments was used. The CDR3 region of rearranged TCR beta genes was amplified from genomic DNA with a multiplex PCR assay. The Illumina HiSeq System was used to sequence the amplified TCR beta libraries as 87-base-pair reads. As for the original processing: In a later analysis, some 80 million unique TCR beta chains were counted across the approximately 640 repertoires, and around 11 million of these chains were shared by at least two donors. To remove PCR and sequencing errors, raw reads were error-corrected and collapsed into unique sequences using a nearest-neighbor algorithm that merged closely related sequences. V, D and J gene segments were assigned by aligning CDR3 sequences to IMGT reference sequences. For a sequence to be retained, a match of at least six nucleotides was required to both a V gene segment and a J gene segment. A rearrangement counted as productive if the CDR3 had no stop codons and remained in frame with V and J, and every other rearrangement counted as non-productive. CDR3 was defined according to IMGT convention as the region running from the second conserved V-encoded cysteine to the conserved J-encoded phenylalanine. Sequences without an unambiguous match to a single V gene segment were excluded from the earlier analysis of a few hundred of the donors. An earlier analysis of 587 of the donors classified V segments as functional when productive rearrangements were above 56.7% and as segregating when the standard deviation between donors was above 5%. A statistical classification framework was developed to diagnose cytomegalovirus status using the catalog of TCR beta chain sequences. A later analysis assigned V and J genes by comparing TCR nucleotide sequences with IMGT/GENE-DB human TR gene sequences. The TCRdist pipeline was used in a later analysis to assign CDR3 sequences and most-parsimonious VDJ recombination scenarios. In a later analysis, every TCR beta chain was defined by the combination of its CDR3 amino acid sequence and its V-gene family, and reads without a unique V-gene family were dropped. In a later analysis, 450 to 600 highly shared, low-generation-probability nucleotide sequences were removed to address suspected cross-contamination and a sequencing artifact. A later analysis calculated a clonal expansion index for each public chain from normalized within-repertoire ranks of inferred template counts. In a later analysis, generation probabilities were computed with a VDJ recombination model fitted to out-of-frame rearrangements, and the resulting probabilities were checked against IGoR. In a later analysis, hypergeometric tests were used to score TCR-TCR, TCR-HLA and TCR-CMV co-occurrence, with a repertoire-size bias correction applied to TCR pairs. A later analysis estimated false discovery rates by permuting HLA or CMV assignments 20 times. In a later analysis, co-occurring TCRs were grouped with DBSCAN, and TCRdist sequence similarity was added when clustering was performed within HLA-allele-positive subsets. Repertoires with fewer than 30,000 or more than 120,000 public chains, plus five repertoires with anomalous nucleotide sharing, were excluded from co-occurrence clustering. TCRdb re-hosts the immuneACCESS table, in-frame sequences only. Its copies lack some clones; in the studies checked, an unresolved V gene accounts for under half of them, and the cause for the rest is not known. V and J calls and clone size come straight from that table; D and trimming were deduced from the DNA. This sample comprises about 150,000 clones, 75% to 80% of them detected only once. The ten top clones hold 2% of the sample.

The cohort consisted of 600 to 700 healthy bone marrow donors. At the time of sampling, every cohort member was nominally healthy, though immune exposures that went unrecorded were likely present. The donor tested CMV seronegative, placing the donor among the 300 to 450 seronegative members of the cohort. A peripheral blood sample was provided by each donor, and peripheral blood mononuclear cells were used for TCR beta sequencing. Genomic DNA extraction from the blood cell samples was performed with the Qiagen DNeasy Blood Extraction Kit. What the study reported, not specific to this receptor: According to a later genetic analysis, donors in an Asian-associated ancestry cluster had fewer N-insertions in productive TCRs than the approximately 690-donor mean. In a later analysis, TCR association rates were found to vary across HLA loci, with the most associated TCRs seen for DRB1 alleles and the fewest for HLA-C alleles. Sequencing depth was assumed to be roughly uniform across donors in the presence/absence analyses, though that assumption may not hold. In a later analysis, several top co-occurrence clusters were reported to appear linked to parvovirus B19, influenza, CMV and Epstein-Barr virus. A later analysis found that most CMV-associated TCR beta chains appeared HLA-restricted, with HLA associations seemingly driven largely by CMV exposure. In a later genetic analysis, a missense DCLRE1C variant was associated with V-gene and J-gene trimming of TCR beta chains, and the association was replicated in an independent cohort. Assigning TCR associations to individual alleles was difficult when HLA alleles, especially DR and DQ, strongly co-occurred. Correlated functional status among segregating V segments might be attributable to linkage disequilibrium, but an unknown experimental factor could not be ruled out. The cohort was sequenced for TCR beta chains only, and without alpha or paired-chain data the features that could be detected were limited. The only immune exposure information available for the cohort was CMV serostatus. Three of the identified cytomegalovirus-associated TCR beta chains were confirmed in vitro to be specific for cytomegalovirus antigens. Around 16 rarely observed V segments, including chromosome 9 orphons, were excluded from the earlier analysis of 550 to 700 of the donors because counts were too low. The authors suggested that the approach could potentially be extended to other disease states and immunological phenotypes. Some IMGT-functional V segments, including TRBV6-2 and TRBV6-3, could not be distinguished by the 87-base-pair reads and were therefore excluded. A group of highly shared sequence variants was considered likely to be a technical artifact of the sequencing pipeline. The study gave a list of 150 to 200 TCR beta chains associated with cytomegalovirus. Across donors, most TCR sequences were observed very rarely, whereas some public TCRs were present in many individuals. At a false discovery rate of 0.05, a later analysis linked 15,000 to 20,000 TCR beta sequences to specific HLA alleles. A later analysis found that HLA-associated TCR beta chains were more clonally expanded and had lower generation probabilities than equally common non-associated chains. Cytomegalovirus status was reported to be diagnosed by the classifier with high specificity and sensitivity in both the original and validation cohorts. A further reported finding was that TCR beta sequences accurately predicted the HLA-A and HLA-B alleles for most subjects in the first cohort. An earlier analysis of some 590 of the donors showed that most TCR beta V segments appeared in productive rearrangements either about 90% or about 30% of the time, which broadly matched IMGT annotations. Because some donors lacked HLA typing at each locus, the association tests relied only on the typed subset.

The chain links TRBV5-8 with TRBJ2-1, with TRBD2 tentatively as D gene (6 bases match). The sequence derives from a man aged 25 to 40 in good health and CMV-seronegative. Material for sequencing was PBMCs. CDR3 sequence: CASRGLDRSYNEQFF. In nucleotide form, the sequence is TGTGCCAGCAGGGGACTCGATCGCTCCTACAATGAGCAGTTCTTC. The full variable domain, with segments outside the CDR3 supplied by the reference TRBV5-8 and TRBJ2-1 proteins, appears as EAGVTQSPTHLIKTRGQQATLRCSPISGHTSVYWYQQALGLGLQFLLWYDEGEERNRGNFPPRFSGRQFPNYSSELNVNALELEDSALYLCASRGLDRSYNEQFFGPGTRLTVL.